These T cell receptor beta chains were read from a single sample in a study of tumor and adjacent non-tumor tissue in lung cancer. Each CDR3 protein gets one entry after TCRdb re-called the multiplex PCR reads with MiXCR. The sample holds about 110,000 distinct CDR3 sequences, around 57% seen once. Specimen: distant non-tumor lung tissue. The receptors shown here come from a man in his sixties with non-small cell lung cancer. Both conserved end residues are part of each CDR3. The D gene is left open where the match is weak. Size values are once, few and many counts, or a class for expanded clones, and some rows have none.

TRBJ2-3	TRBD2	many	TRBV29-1	CSGSGGPVPADTQYF	TGCAGCGGCAGCGGGGGCCCTGTACCCGCAGATACGCAGTATTTT
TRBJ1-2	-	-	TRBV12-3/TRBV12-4	CANSQDSHGYTF	TGTGCCAACAGTCAAGACAGTCATGGCTACACCTTC
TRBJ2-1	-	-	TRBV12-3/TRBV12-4	CSSSLRRGTDNEQFF	TGTTCCAGCAGTTTAAGACGGGGTACCGACAATGAGCAGTTCTTC
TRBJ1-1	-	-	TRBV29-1	CSVDVTEAIF	TGCAGTGTTGACGTTACTGAAGCTATCTTT
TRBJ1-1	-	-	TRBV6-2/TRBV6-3	CASCYPRKGGRGRIRAFF	TGTGCCAGCTGTTACCCCCGGAAAGGAGGCAGAGGGCGCATCCGAGCTTTCTTT
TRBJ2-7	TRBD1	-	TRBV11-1	CARSLEGAFSERCF	TGTGCCCGCAGCTTAGAGGGGGCCTTCTCCGAGCGGTGCTTC
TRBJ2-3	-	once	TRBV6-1	CASSQTVAATDTQYF	TGTGCCAGCAGCCAGACAGTGGCGGCCACAGATACGCAATATTTT
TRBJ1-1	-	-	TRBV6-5	CTSNYSWDGGTEAFF	TGTACCAGCAATTACTCGTGGGACGGGGGCACTGAAGCTTTCTTT
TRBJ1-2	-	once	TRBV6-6	CASSYLGGTGISYIF	TGTGCCAGCAGTTACTTGGGGGGCACGGGGATAAGCTACATCTTC
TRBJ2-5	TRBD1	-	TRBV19	CASSELGTGLKTQYF	TGTGCCAGTAGTGAACTCGGGACAGGGTTAAAGACCCAGTACTTC
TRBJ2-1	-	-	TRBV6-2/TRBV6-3	CASTTPYFIEQFF	TGTGCCAGCACGACTCCCTACTTCATTGAGCAGTTCTTC
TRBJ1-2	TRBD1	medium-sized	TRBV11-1	CASSLLGQNYGYTF	TGTGCCAGCAGCTTACTGGGACAGAACTATGGCTACACCTTC
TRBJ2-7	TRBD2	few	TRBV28	CASSLFRTSDYEQYF	TGTGCCAGCAGTTTATTTAGGACTAGCGATTACGAGCAGTACTTC
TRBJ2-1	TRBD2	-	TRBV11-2	CASSSGTSRISELFF	TGTGCCAGCAGCTCCGGGACTAGCAGGATCAGTGAGCTGTTCTTC
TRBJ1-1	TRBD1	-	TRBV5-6	CASSLGQEDTEAFF	TGTGCTAGCAGCCTCGGACAGGAGGACACTGAAGCTTTCTTT
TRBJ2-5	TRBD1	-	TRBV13	CASSRTGEETKYF	TGTGCCAGCAGCCGTACAGGGGAAGAGACCAAGTACTTC
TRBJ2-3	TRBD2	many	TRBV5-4	CASSSGLDLTDTQYF	TGTGCCAGCAGTTCCGGACTAGACCTCACAGATACGCAGTATTTT
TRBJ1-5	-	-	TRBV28	CTSSQDYSNQPQHF	TGTACCAGCAGCCAGGATTATAGCAATCAGCCCCAGCATTTT
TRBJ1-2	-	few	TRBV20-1	CSATDNHYGYTF	TGCAGTGCTACCGACAACCACTATGGCTACACCTTC
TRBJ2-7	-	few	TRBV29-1	CSVAGRGASYEQYF	TGCAGTGTGGCCGGGAGAGGCGCCTCCTACGAGCAGTACTTC
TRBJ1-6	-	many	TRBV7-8	CASSPDNSNSPLHF	TGTGCCAGCAGCCCGGACAATTCGAATTCACCCCTCCACTTT
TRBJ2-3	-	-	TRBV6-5	CASRPRNPADLQYF	TGTGCCAGCCGTCCCAGGAACCCCGCAGATCTGCAGTATTTT
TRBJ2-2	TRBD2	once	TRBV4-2	CASSHELVTSGAGELFF	TGTGCTAGCAGCCATGAATTAGTGACTAGCGGGGCCGGGGAGCTGTTTTTT
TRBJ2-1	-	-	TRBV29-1	CSTNETTHGGMGEQFF	TGCAGTACTAACGAGACCACACATGGTGGCATGGGTGAGCAGTTCTTC
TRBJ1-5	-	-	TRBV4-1	CASSLDLRSNQPQHF	TGCGCCAGCAGCCTAGACCTCAGATCCAATCAGCCCCAACATTTT
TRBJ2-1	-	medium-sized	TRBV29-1	CSVDLGVSYNEQFF	TGCAGCGTTGATTTAGGAGTTAGCTACAATGAGCAGTTCTTC
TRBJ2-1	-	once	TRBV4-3	CASSQDGLTAYNQQFF	TGCGCCAGCAGCCAAGATGGCCTAACGGCGTACAATCAACAGTTCTTC
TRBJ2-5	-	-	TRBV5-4	CARSLEVPGGRVETQYF	TGTGCCAGGAGCTTGGAGGTCCCCGGCGGCAGGGTAGAGACCCAGTACTTC